Reported below is one T cell receptor (beta chain). Its antigen is not yet known. No base quality values were provided; no much bigger clone lies one nucleotide off. CD8 naive samples consisted of CD45RO-negative cells that were positively selected for CCR7, yielding a CD45RA+CCR7+ population without TemRA cells. Healthy HIV-negative adults with no recently reported acute infections or vaccinations were included as donors. Only Caucasian adults living in Nashville, Tennessee, USA were represented among the donors. Blood was collected by leukapheresis, and PBMCs were isolated by Ficoll-Histopaque density gradient centrifugation and then cryopreserved in liquid nitrogen vapor phase. Analytical flow cytometry was used to check the purity and quantity of every magnetically sorted T cell population. From each sorted fraction, genomic DNA was isolated and quantified by UV absorbance on a Nanodrop 2000c.

Using the deep immunoSEQ assay, TCR CDR3 regions were amplified from genomic DNA by multiplex PCR. Genomic DNA extracted from each cell subset was distributed evenly over all wells of several immunoSEQ 96-well plates, and each plate served as one replicate. For sorted subsets, each replicate PCR was loaded with 200 ng genomic DNA, equivalent to about 30,000 T cell genomes. Purified libraries were measured with a Qubit 3.0 fluorometer, size-checked on a Bioanalyzer 2100, and measured again with the KAPA Library Quantification kit. Each immunoSEQ 96-well plate was sequenced on its own single-read 150-cycle Illumina NextSeq 550 flow cell. The original pipeline was this. Because the immunoSEQ output included only junctional sequences and no quality scores, the filtering could not be the same as the filtering used for full-length reads. To assign V/J genes and CDR3, sequences were annotated using PyIR, a Python wrapper for IgBLAST v1.9, with IMGT germline references. Reads with weak V/J assignments (E-value above 1e-6), missing CDR3, stop codons, out-of-frame junctions, or ambiguous translated residues were removed. V3J clonotypes were defined as sequences sharing the same inferred V gene, J gene, and CDR3 amino acid sequence. Percentage overlap between repertoires was computed as shared unique clonotypes divided by the size of the smaller repertoire. Repertoire richness was assessed with RTK rarefaction, the Chao1 estimator, and Recon v2.1 estimates of unobserved clonotypes. For all TCRbeta clonotypes obtained by the gDNA method from four donors, generation probabilities were computed with OLGA. The source is immuneACCESS, and TCRdb retained only in-frame sequences with V and J called. Part of the clones is not carried over; for the studies checked, unresolved V genes explain less than half of this, and the remainder is unexplained. V and J calls and clone size are those listed in that table; D and trimming were worked out from the DNA. The table for this sample lists about 700,000 clones; 92% of them were counted only once. The ten largest clones take up about a quarter of the sample.

This sample is drawn from a study of shared clonotypes between healthy human individuals (dated by TCRdb to between 2020 and 2021). A note on the overall study: Three men and two women, aged 18 to 49 years, made up the cohort. Per donor, three plates each were used for CD4 naive and CD4 memory, two for CD8 naive, and one for CD8 memory. The study deeply sequenced blood TCR repertoires of about 5 healthy adults to estimate repertoire size and the extent of clonotype sharing between individuals. To increase sequencing depth and limit assay-specific biases, different laboratories used diverse techniques to prepare libraries and sequence TCR repertoires. Each donor's leukapheresis produced roughly between roughly 0.85 and 9 billion PBMCs. Results and caveats for the whole study, not just this receptor: Compared with non-shared clonotypes, clonotypes shared by all four sorted-subset donors had higher generation probabilities. Because the study included a small number of donors, the genetic and exposure-history diversity represented was limited. Pairwise subsampling led to the expectation that sequencing depth would affect the degree of clonotype sharing among donors. Sampling was limited to blood, and TCR repertoires in tissue likely differ from TCR repertoires in blood. Even with the large sequencing depth, rarefaction of the sorted-subset datasets indicated that sequencing was incomplete. About 5% of naive CD4, 3.5% of naive CD8, about 2.4% of memory CD4, and approximately 0.4% of memory CD8 clonotypes were shared across a few donors. Naive subsets generally had larger estimated clonotype richness than memory subsets.

The CDR3 has 18 amino acids, counting the end cysteine and phenylalanine. This entry keeps only the CDR3 DNA: 54 bases, framed from base 1. CDR1 SGHVS and CDR2 FNYEAQ were looked up in the germline V gene. The germline ends are 21 bases apart after V is trimmed by 4 bases and J by 5 bases. Source material: naive CD8+ T cells sorted from blood. Reading the label with the study, this specimen's cell subset or site is: CD45RA+CCR7+. The sequence was collected from a man aged 25 to 45 in good health. The chain couples TRBV7-6 to TRBJ2-6, with no confident D gene call. The nucleotides are TGTGCCAGCAGCTGTTCTTGTGTCTCACAAAGTCGGGCCAACGTCCTGACTTTC. It translates to CASSCSCVSQSRANVLTF.